These 22 T cell receptor beta chains share one sample of origin, sequenced in a study of blood T cell repertoires in COVID-19. The repertoire was sequenced with immunoSEQ multiplex PCR; TCRdb's copy has only in-frame clones and lacks some. The sample yields approximately 160,000 clones, roughly 90% seen once. Sequences were obtained from peripheral blood. These receptors were taken from a man between 60 and 75 years old with active or convalescent COVID-19.

The V and J genes are TRBV4-2 and TRBJ2-7; no clear D. The CDR3 runs to 14 residues. Trimming cost V 0 bases and J 3 bases, with 9 bases left between them. Per germline, CDR1 LGHNA and CDR2 YNFKEQ. As DNA, the CDR3 is TGTGCCAGCAGCCAAGATCGGGTAGGCTACGAGCAGTACTTC. Protein sequence: CASSQDRVGYEQYF.

The chain joins TRBV6-5 to TRBJ2-7; 12 nucleotides line up with TRBD2. Germline trimming cut 0 bases from V and 3 bases from J; bases unmatched to any gene: 3. CDR1 and CDR2 (germline): MNHEY, SVGAGI. This CDR3 comprises 16 residues. The CDR3 sequence is CASSYSLAGGNYEQYF. CDR3 DNA sequence: TGTGCCAGCAGTTACTCGCTAGCGGGGGGGAACTACGAGCAGTACTTC.

CDR3 DNA sequence: TGTGCTAGTGGCCCGGACACATCCTATGGCTACACCTTC. Translating gives CASGPDTSYGYTF. J is TRBJ1-2 and V is TRBV12-5, with D possibly TRBD1 on 5 matching bases. The CDR3 has 13 residues. The germline V gene encodes CDR1 LGHNT and CDR2 FRNRAP. V shed 6 bases and J shed 4 bases, with 12 bases lying between them.

The chain links TRBV6-5 to TRBJ1-1; D call uncertain. The germline V gene encodes CDR1 MNHEY and CDR2 SVGAGI. This CDR3 region has 14 residues. Trimming removed 0 bases from V and 7 bases from J, with 12 bases in between. CDR3 loop: CASSYSTMAFEAFF. The CDR3 DNA follows: TGTGCCAGCAGTTACTCGACTATGGCCTTTGAAGCTTTCTTT.

The chain combines TRBV3-1 (or the pseudogene TRBV3-2) with TRBJ1-2, with a possible D match to TRBD1 (6 bases). Germline V lookup: CDR1 LGHDT, CDR2 YNNKEL (reference sequence). The CDR3 runs to 13 residues. The V end lost 9 bases, the J end lost 3 bases, and 14 bases lay between the germline ends. Here the CDR3 reads CASTKGVDYGYTF. CDR3 in DNA: TGTGCCAGTACGAAGGGGGTTGACTATGGCTACACCTTC.

The gene calls are TRBV27 and TRBJ2-7, with TRBD1 matching over 8 bases. This CDR3 region has 15 residues. V was clipped by 4 bases and J by 2 bases; unmatched bases: 7. Germline V lookup: CDR1 MNHEY, CDR2 SMNVEV (reference sequence). Written as DNA, the CDR3 is TGTGCCAGCAGTTCGGGGGACAGGATACCCTACGAGCAGTACTTC. It codes for CASSSGDRIPYEQYF.

This chain joins TRBV7-2 and TRBJ2-5; perhaps TRBD2 as D (6 bases). Germline lookup yields CDR1 SGHTA and CDR2 FQGNSA. The CDR3 extends over 15 amino acids. V was cut by 4 bases and J by 2 bases, with 14 bases left in between. CDR3 nucleotide sequence: TGTGCCAGCAGCTCCCGGGCGGGGAATCAAGAGACCCAGTACTTC. This sequence encodes CASSSRAGNQETQYF.

The V and J genes are TRBV5-1 and TRBJ2-5; TRBD1 agrees at 8 bases. In germline, CDR1 is SGHRS, CDR2 YFSETQ. This CDR3 region has 14 residues. V shed 5 bases and J 4 bases; nucleotides not matched to a gene: 7. The CDR3 region is CASSEMTGAETQYF. CDR3 in DNA: TGCGCCAGCAGTGAAATGACAGGGGCAGAGACCCAGTACTTC.

The sample holds a few counts of this clone. The chain is built from TRBV5-1 and TRBJ1-4, with 9 bases that match TRBD1. Germline trimming cut 4 bases from V and 7 bases from J; bases unmatched to any gene: 5. The CDR3 runs 14 residues. Germline CDR1 is SGHRS and CDR2 is YFSETQ. CDR3 nucleotide sequence: TGCGCCAGCAGCACGGGACAGGGTGGTGAAAAACTGTTTTTT. Encoded protein: CASSTGQGGEKLFF.

For the CDR3, the DNA is TGTGCCAGCAGTGAACGGACAGGGGGCAACTACGAGCAGTACTTC. The encoded protein is CASSERTGGNYEQYF. The gene calls are TRBV6-1 and TRBJ2-7, with 11 bases that match TRBD1. CDR1 and CDR2 (germline): MNHNS, SASEGT. This CDR3 contains 15 residues. V shed 2 bases and J 3 bases; nucleotides not matched to a gene: 3.

V is TRBV28 and J is TRBJ1-6; 9 bases are shared with TRBD1. CDR1 is MDHEN, CDR2 SYDVKM, per germline. Trimming removed 5 bases from V and 8 bases from J; junction bases left unmatched: 4. This CDR3 has 14 amino acids. The CDR3 sequence is CASSTGGADSPLHF. In nucleotides, the CDR3 is TGTGCCAGCAGTACAGGGGGCGCCGATTCACCCCTCCACTTT.

The CDR3 nucleotides read TGTGCCAGCAGCCCGACATTGAACACTGAAGCTTTCTTT. It is translated as CASSPTLNTEAFF. V gene TRBV5-4 combines with J gene TRBJ1-1; unclear D gene. Germline assignment: CDR1 SGHNT and CDR2 YYREEE (reference sequence). The CDR3 has 13 amino acids. The germline V and J ends were trimmed by 4 bases and 0 bases, with 7 bases remaining between them. Looking up the rest from reference TRBV5-4 and TRBJ1-1 gives the full variable domain: ETGVTQSPTHLIKTRGQQVTLRCSSQSGHNTVSWYQQALGQGPQFIFQYYREEENGRGNFPPRFSGLQFPNYSSELNVNALELDDSALYLCASSPTLNTEAFFGQGTRLTVV.

This chain links TRBV4-2 with TRBJ2-7; 8 bases line up with TRBD1. After removal of 0 bases from V and 1 base from J, the junction contained 11 bases not matched to a gene. The germline V gene encodes CDR1 LGHNA and CDR2 YNFKEQ. The CDR3 extends over 18 amino acids. The CDR3 loop reads CASSQELPSGTGSYEQYF. CDR3 nucleotides: TGTGCCAGCAGCCAAGAACTTCCTTCCGGGACAGGATCCTACGAGCAGTACTTC.

This chain joins TRBV10-2 and TRBJ2-7; D remains unclear. CDR3 size: 12 residues. The V end was cut by 0 bases, the J end by 7 bases, with 7 bases between. Per germline, CDR1 WSHSY and CDR2 SAAADI. This chain's CDR3 is CASSESSREQYF. The CDR3 DNA is TGCGCCAGCAGTGAGTCTTCGAGGGAGCAGTACTTC.

The chain has TRBV6-5 and TRBJ1-4, with 7 bases that match TRBD1. This CDR3 region has 15 residues. Germline V gene lookup returns CDR1 MNHEY and CDR2 SVGAGI. J lost 4 bases, V lost 2 bases, and 4 bases had no gene match. CDR3 amino acids: CASSYLGQDNEKLFF. In nucleotides, the CDR3 is TGTGCCAGCAGTTACCTTGGACAGGATAATGAAAAACTGTTTTTT.

The V call is TRBV12-3 or TRBV12-4, the J call TRBJ1-1, with no clear D. The CDR3 covers 12 residues. Trimming took 9 bases from V and 2 from J, leaving 10 bases between them. The CDR3 DNA sequence: TGTGCCAGTCGACTGCGAAACACTGAAGCTTTCTTT. Its translation is CASRLRNTEAFF.

This clone was counted once. V usage is TRBV9 and J usage is TRBJ1-5, with 8 bases identical to TRBD1. CDR1 is SGDLS and CDR2 is YYNGEE in the germline V gene. The CDR3 is 16 amino acids. The ends lost 2 bases at V and 6 bases at J; junction bases unmatched: 10. This chain's CDR3 is CASSVGTGTRVQPQHF. The CDR3 nucleotides are TGTGCCAGCAGCGTTGGGACAGGCACAAGAGTTCAGCCCCAGCATTTT.

The chain links TRBV7-9 to TRBJ2-6; 8 positions agree with TRBD2. The CDR3 runs 18 residues. Losses at the gene ends were 4 bases for V and 1 base for J; bases not matched to a gene: 9. Germline V gene sequence: CDR1 SEHNR, CDR2 FQNEAQ (reference sequence). This CDR3 reads CASSWPGRAPSGANVLTF. DNA for the CDR3: TGTGCCAGCAGCTGGCCCGGGAGGGCCCCATCTGGGGCCAACGTCCTGACTTTC. The complete variable domain, with remaining parts taken from reference TRBV7-9 and TRBJ2-6, reads DTGVSQNPRHKITKRGQNVTFRCDPISEHNRLYWYRQTLGQGPEFLTYFQNEAQLEKSRLLSDRFSAERPKGSFSTLEIQRTEQGDSAMYLCASSWPGRAPSGANVLTFGAGSRLTVL.

The J gene is TRBJ2-5, the V gene TRBV7-8; D perhaps matches TRBD1 (5 bases). CDR3 length: 14 amino acids. V gave up 1 base and J gave up 3 bases, with 9 bases separating them. CDR1 is SGHVS, CDR2 FQNEAQ, per germline. In nucleotides, the CDR3 is TGTGCCAGCAGCTTAGGCAGGGCGGAAGAGACCCAGTACTTC. The encoded protein is CASSLGRAEETQYF.

V usage is TRBV20-1 and J usage is TRBJ2-1, with a tentative D call TRBD2 (5 bases). Germline V gene sequence: CDR1 DFQATT, CDR2 SNEGSKA (reference sequence). Trimming removed 3 bases from V and 6 bases from J, with 21 bases in between. The CDR3 totals 16 residues. CDR3 amino acids: CSASGSGGTLRNEQFF. The CDR3 DNA follows: TGCAGTGCTAGTGGGAGCGGCGGAACCCTCCGCAATGAGCAGTTCTTC.

The chain has TRBV7-2 and TRBJ2-7, with TRBD2 matching 7 bases. The trim removed 1 base at V and 4 bases at J, leaving 4 bases unmatched. In germline, CDR1 is SGHTA, CDR2 FQGNSA. CDR3 size: 14 residues. The CDR3 reads CASSLVSGTYEQYF. CDR3 DNA: TGTGCCAGCAGCTTAGTAAGCGGGACGTACGAGCAGTACTTC.

The chain employs TRBV6-1 and TRBJ1-2; 7 nucleotides align to TRBD1. Germline V CDR1 and CDR2: MNHNS, SASEGT. The J segment lost 3 bases and the V segment lost 0 bases, leaving 13 bases of the junction unmatched. There are 18 residues in the CDR3. DNA of the CDR3: TGTGCCAGCAGTGAAGCGCTTCTACTAGGGGGCGAGTACTATGGCTACACCTTC. As protein: CASSEALLLGGEYYGYTF.